One sample yielded the 7 T cell receptor beta chains listed below, sequenced in a study of blood T cell repertoires in COVID-19. Here immunoSEQ multiplex PCR was the method, and the copy in TCRdb shows in-frame clones only, minus some. In the table there are fewer than 350,000 clones, about nine tenths of which are singletons. Input material: peripheral blood. These receptor sequences come from a man between 25 and 39 years old with COVID-19, enrolled during active disease.

This clone appeared a few times. The V and J genes are TRBV7-3 and TRBJ2-1; no firm D call. There are 16 residues in the CDR3. Germline CDR1 is SGHTA and CDR2 is FQGTGA. The V gene lost 5 bases and the J gene lost 5 bases, with 19 bases spanning the gap. CDR3: CASSLSSPPTNNEQFF. The CDR3 bases are TGTGCCAGCAGCCTTAGTAGCCCCCCTACCAACAATGAGCAGTTCTTC.

The V call is TRBV5-5, the J call TRBJ2-1; a possible D gene is TRBD1 (6 bases). Germline V CDR1 and CDR2: SGHKS, YYEKEE (reference sequence). The V gene lost 1 base and the J gene lost 0 bases, with 8 bases spanning the gap. CDR3 size: 15 residues. The CDR3 DNA reads as TGTGCCAGCAGCTTGCAGGGGTTCTCCTACAATGAGCAGTTCTTC. Residues: CASSLQGFSYNEQFF.

The chain carries TRBV5-1 and TRBJ1-2; TRBD1 is a possible D gene (5 bases). Trimming took off 2 bases at V and 3 bases at J, with 8 bases between the two ends. CDR3 length: 13 residues. Per the germline V gene, CDR1 is SGHRS and CDR2 is YFSETQ. The CDR3 sequence: CASSLLQDYGYTF. CDR3 nucleotide sequence: TGCGCCAGCAGCTTATTACAGGACTATGGCTACACCTTC.

The chain joins TRBV28 to TRBJ1-2; tentatively, D is TRBD1 (5 bases). Trimming left V 4 bases short and J 2 bases short, with 8 bases between. The CDR3 loop spans 13 amino acids. Germline loops: CDR1 MDHEN, CDR2 SYDVKM. CDR3 DNA sequence: TGTGCCAGCAGTTCCCCAGGGAACTATGGCTACACCTTC. This translates into CASSSPGNYGYTF.

The CDR3 reads CASSLDRRKTQYF. Written as DNA, the CDR3 is TGTGCCAGCAGTTTGGACAGAAGAAAGACCCAGTACTTC. The chain links TRBV28 to TRBJ2-5; D is perhaps TRBD1 (6 bases). The CDR3 has 13 residues. CDR1 and CDR2 from the germline V gene are MDHEN and SYDVKM. Between the trimmed V and J ends, which lost 3 bases and 6 bases, there was a span of 11 bases.

The chain joins TRBV7-2 to TRBJ2-1; D ambiguous. The CDR3 contains 18 residues. Trimming took off 3 bases at V and 0 bases at J, with 18 bases between the two ends. Per the germline V gene, CDR1 is SGHTA and CDR2 is FQGNSA. The CDR3 spells CASSFPRFAWNSYNEQFF. CDR3 sequence (DNA): TGTGCCAGCAGCTTCCCTAGATTCGCTTGGAACTCCTACAATGAGCAGTTCTTC.

The chain combines TRBV4-1 with TRBJ1-2, with 7 bases that match TRBD1. Germline CDR1 and CDR2: MGHRA and YSYEKL. The CDR3 is 17 residues long. With 6 bases clipped from V and 1 base from J, the junction kept 14 bases outside the gene matches. The CDR3 sequence is CASSKDTGTDVNYGYTF. The CDR3 DNA sequence: TGCGCCAGCAGTAAAGATACCGGGACAGACGTTAACTATGGCTACACCTTC.